This T cell receptor beta chain appears in the sequencing data of a study of post-analysis software for immune sequencing data. TCR beta libraries were prepared from cDNA with unique molecular identifiers. TCRdb called the PCR reads again in MiXCR, with one record for every CDR3 protein. In the table there are about 260,000 distinct CDR3 sequences, about 38% of which are singletons. V gave up 7 bases and J gave up 5 bases, with 23 bases separating them. The CDR3 extends over 15 amino acids. The germline CDR1 and CDR2 sequences are DFQATT and SNEGSKA (reference sequence). Turning to this clonotype: Its target is not known. This could be a read error, since a much larger clone is one nucleotide away.

General study findings and limits: Four or five TRBV segments were more frequent in patients than controls; TRBV5-6, TRBV5-1 and TRBV20-1 belonged to this group. Comparison with controls showed significantly lower normalized Chao1 diversity in multiple sclerosis patients.

Sequencing was done on a sample of blood. This receptor was taken from a girl between 10 and 17 years old with multiple sclerosis. The V and J genes are TRBV20-1 and TRBJ1-1; TRBD1 might be the D (5 bases). The CDR3 protein is CSVRGGFGGRTEAFF. The CDR3 nucleotides read TGCAGTGTTCGAGGAGGCTTCGGGGGTAGGACTGAAGCTTTCTTT.